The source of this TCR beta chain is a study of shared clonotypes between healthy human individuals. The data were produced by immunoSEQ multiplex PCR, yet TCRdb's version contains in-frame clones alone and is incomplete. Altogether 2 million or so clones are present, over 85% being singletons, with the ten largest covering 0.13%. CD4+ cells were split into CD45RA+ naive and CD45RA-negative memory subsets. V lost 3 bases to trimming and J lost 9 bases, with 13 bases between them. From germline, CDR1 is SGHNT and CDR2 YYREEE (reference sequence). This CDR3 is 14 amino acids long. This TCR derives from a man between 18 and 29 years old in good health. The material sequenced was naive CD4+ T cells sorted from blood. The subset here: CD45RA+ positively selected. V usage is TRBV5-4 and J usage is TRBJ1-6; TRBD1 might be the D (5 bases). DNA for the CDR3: TGTGCCAGCAGCTCGGATAGGGGAGGTTCACCCCTCCACTTT. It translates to CASSSDRGGSPLHF.